The next 30 T cell receptor beta chains were all read from a single sample in a study of T cell changes during pregnancy in multiple sclerosis. Sequenced by immunoSEQ multiplex PCR; TCRdb stores in-frame clones only, minus some. Seen here are 20,000 to 25,000 clones, around 81% observed once, and the top ten hold approximately 14%. Sequenced here: CD8+ T cells from peripheral blood mononuclear cells, sampled in the first trimester of pregnancy. The receptor set was obtained from a female donor in good health, enrolled as a control in a pregnancy study.

This chain uses TRBV2 with TRBJ2-1, with 10 nucleotides matching TRBD2. The CDR3 loop spans 13 amino acids. Trimming removed 6 bases from V and 8 bases from J; junction bases left unmatched: 4. In germline, CDR1 is SNHLY, CDR2 FYNNEI. Written as DNA, the CDR3 is TGTGCCAGCAGGGGGACTAGCGTCTATGAGCAGTTCTTC. This codes for CASRGTSVYEQFF.

The chain carries TRBV25-1 and TRBJ2-5, with a possible D match to TRBD1 (5 bases). V was shortened by 5 bases and J by 4 bases, with 11 bases between the two germline ends. CDR1 and CDR2 from the germline V gene are MGHDK and SYGVNS. The CDR3 has 13 residues. CDR3 in DNA: TGTGCCAGCAGTCATAGGGGTTCAGAGACCCAGTACTTC. This gives the protein CASSHRGSETQYF.

The V gene is TRBV21-1, the J gene TRBJ1-4; TRBD1 was called by the table and not checked on the DNA. TRBV21-1 counts as a pseudogene. This CDR3 contains 19 residues. The chain's CDR3 is CASSNRSGTGASPGEKLFF. DNA of the CDR3: TGTGCCAGCAGCAATAGGTCCGGGACAGGGGCCTCCCCAGGAGAAAAACTGTTTTTT.

The gene calls are TRBV4-1 and TRBJ2-3, with 12 bases identical to TRBD2. The CDR3 length is 16 residues. The germline gives CDR1 MGHRA, CDR2 YSYEKL. J gave up 3 bases and V 3 bases, and 4 bases lay outside the gene matches. The CDR3 DNA is TGCGCCAGCAGCCAGGAACTAGCGGGAGGTACAGATACGCAGTATTTT. As protein: CASSQELAGGTDTQYF.

The rearrangement uses TRBV11-2 and TRBJ2-7; 14 bases agree with TRBD2. The CDR3 spans 15 residues. CDR1 and CDR2 from the germline V gene are SGHAT and FQNNGV. V shed 4 bases, J shed 5 bases, and the junction held 4 bases outside the gene matches. The CDR3 DNA follows: TGTGCCAGCAGCTGGGGGACTAGCGGGAGCCACGAGCAGTACTTC. It translates to CASSWGTSGSHEQYF.

The chain joins TRBV7-9 to TRBJ2-3; no firm D call. The CDR3 has 16 amino acids. Trimming shortened V by 5 bases and J by 0 bases, and 15 bases separated the two germline ends. CDR1 SEHNR and CDR2 FQNEAQ come from the germline V gene (reference sequence). CDR3 loop: CASSPMGYRSTDTQYF. The CDR3 DNA sequence: TGTGCCAGCAGCCCGATGGGCTACCGAAGCACAGATACGCAGTATTTT.

The rearrangement links TRBV9 to TRBJ2-5; D gene uncertain. Looked up from germline, CDR1 is SGDLS and CDR2 is YYNGEE. Trimming pared 4 bases from V and 5 bases from J, leaving 9 bases between. This CDR3 is built from 12 residues. The DNA for the CDR3 is TGTGCCAGCAGCCCCCCCGGTGAGACCCAGTACTTC. Its protein product is CASSPPGETQYF.

V usage is TRBV29-1 and J usage is TRBJ2-7; D is ambiguous. This CDR3 has 13 residues. V shed 7 bases and J shed 3 bases, with 16 bases lying between them. Germline V gene lookup returns CDR1 SQVTM and CDR2 ANQGSEA. The CDR3: CSARRTDRYEQYF. The CDR3 region has the DNA TGCAGCGCTCGCCGAACAGACCGCTACGAGCAGTACTTC.

The chain carries TRBV5-1 and TRBJ1-2, with TRBD1 identical over 8 bases. The CDR3 is 16 residues long. The ends lost 0 bases at V and 0 bases at J; junction bases unmatched: 4. Germline CDR1 is SGHRS and CDR2 is YFSETQ. For the CDR3, the DNA is TGCGCCAGCAGCTTGGGGGACAGGAGAACTAACTATGGCTACACCTTC. It encodes CASSLGDRRTNYGYTF. Full variable domain (remainder filled in from reference TRBV5-1 and TRBJ1-2): KAGVTQTPRYLIKTRGQQVTLSCSPISGHRSVSWYQQTPGQGLQFLFEYFSETQRNKGNFPGRFSGRQFSNSRSEMNVSTLELGDSALYLCASSLGDRRTNYGYTFGSGTRLTVV.

The J gene is TRBJ1-2, the V gene TRBV9, with a possible D match to TRBD1 (5 bases). V shed 2 bases and J shed 8 bases, with 16 bases lying between them. The CDR3 spans 14 residues. Germline V gene data show CDR1 as SGDLS and CDR2 as YYNGEE. The CDR3 here is CASSVGGAGSGYTF. The CDR3 coding sequence is TGTGCCAGCAGCGTCGGAGGGGCAGGGTCGGGCTACACCTTC.

This sequence joins TRBV7-8 and TRBJ2-5, with 15 bases identical to TRBD2. V lost 4 bases to trimming and J lost 4 bases; unmatched junction nucleotides: 10. CDR1 and CDR2 (germline): SGHVS, FQNEAQ. The CDR3 is 18 amino acids. The CDR3 sequence is CASSSRTSGGAGGETQYF. CDR3 nucleotides: TGTGCCAGCAGCTCCAGGACTAGCGGGGGGGCTGGGGGAGAGACCCAGTACTTC.

This clone turned up a few times. The chain couples TRBV5-6 to TRBJ1-6; D perhaps matches TRBD1 (5 bases). CDR3 size: 18 residues. The V end was cut by 3 bases, the J end by 4 bases, with 20 bases between. Germline V gene lookup returns CDR1 SGHDT and CDR2 YYEEEE. In DNA, the CDR3 is TGTGCCAGCAGCTATGGCCTGGGACTCCCGTTTTATAATTCACCCCTCCACTTT. Translating it yields CASSYGLGLPFYNSPLHF. The full variable domain, in which reference TRBV5-6 and TRBJ1-6 provide the parts outside the CDR3, is DAGVTQSPTHLIKTRGQQVTLRCSPKSGHDTVSWYQQALGQGPQFIFQYYEEEERQRGNFPDRFSGHQFPNYSSELNVNALLLGDSALYLCASSYGLGLPFYNSPLHFGNGTRLTVT.

This chain uses TRBV7-9 with TRBJ2-7, with 9 bases identical to TRBD1. The CDR3 has 17 residues. V trimming: 5 bases; J trimming: 5 bases; junction bases outside the gene matches: 16. In germline, CDR1 is SEHNR, CDR2 FQNEAQ (reference sequence). The CDR3 bases are TGTGCCAGCAGCCGCGCACCAGGGACAGGGAGGCGCGACGAGCAGTACTTC. Amino acids: CASSRAPGTGRRDEQYF. Variable domain in full (rest from reference TRBV7-9 and TRBJ2-7): DTGVSQNPRHKITKRGQNVTFRCDPISEHNRLYWYRQTLGQGPEFLTYFQNEAQLEKSRLLSDRFSAERPKGSFSTLEIQRTEQGDSAMYLCASSRAPGTGRRDEQYFGPGTRLTVT.

V gene TRBV27 combines with J gene TRBJ2-1; a possible D gene is TRBD2 (6 bases). The CDR3 is 16 residues long. Germline CDR1 MNHEY, CDR2 SMNVEV (reference sequence). The V gene lost 5 bases and the J gene lost 0 bases, with 14 bases spanning the gap. In nucleotides, the CDR3 is TGTGCCAGCAGTCCTGCTAGCGAAAGCTCCTACAATGAGCAGTTCTTC. Its translation: CASSPASESSYNEQFF.

J is TRBJ1-1 and V is TRBV11-2; D uncertain. V gave up 1 base and J gave up 0 bases, with 9 bases separating them. The CDR3 is 15 residues long. Germline V gene sequence: CDR1 SGHAT, CDR2 FQNNGV. The CDR3 reads CASSLGLSMNTEAFF. CDR3 nucleotides: TGTGCCAGCAGCTTAGGACTGTCCATGAACACTGAAGCTTTCTTT.

This clone was observed many times. The chain joins TRBV6-5 to TRBJ2-5, with 9 bases aligning to TRBD1. Trimming cost V 6 bases and J 1 base; bases outside gene matches: 6. This CDR3 has 15 residues. The germline V gene has CDR1 MNHEY and CDR2 SVGAGI. The CDR3 DNA reads as TGTGCCAGCAGATTACGACAGGGGGTCCAAGAGACCCAGTACTTC. Translating gives CASRLRQGVQETQYF.

The J gene is TRBJ1-6, the V gene TRBV27; no firm D call. This CDR3 has 14 residues. Trimming took off 3 bases at V and 7 bases at J, with 10 bases between the two ends. Germline lookup yields CDR1 MNHEY and CDR2 SMNVEV (reference sequence). The CDR3 nucleotides read TGTGCCAGCAGTTTGAGGCTTCAAAATTCACCCCTCCACTTT. This codes for CASSLRLQNSPLHF.

The chain recombines TRBV6-4 with TRBJ2-1; D is unresolved. The CDR3 consists of 15 residues. Trimming removed 2 bases from V and 0 bases from J, with 8 bases in between. From germline, CDR1 is MRHNA and CDR2 SNTAGT. The CDR3 reads CASSDAAASYNEQFF. CDR3 coding DNA: TGTGCCAGCAGTGACGCTGCGGCCTCCTACAATGAGCAGTTCTTC.

The sample holds a few counts of this clone. The chain joins TRBV7-6 to TRBJ2-1; maybe TRBD1 (6 bases). Trimming took off 5 bases at V and 4 bases at J, with 18 bases between the two ends. The CDR3 extends over 16 amino acids. Germline CDR1 is SGHVS and CDR2 is FNYEAQ. CDR3 nucleotide sequence: TGTGCCAGCAGCCCCGAAGGGGGAGTGGGGTACAATGAGCAGTTCTTC. It is translated as CASSPEGGVGYNEQFF. Full variable domain (remainder filled in from reference TRBV7-6 and TRBJ2-1): GAGVSQSPRYKVTKRGQDVALRCDPISGHVSLYWYRQALGQGPEFLTYFNYEAQQDKSGLPNDRFSAERPEGSISTLTIQRTEQRDSAMYRCASSPEGGVGYNEQFFGPGTRLTVL.

The V call is TRBV2, the J call TRBJ1-2; 8 nucleotides agree with TRBD1. The trim removed 5 bases at V and 2 bases at J, leaving 10 bases unmatched. This CDR3 is built from 16 residues. Per the germline V gene, CDR1 is SNHLY and CDR2 is FYNNEI. The CDR3 region is CASSRGQGNQNYGYTF. Here the CDR3 DNA reads TGTGCCAGCAGTCGAGGACAGGGAAATCAAAACTATGGCTACACCTTC.

V and J are TRBV6-4 and TRBJ2-1; TRBD1 matches 10 bases. CDR3 size: 14 residues. Germline V lookup: CDR1 MRHNA, CDR2 SNTAGT. The V gene end was trimmed by 2 bases and the J gene end by 8 bases; junction bases not matched to a gene: 3. The CDR3 region is CASSDPGQGDEQFF. The CDR3 coding sequence is TGTGCCAGCAGTGACCCCGGACAGGGGGATGAGCAGTTCTTC.

The V and J genes are TRBV7-2 and TRBJ2-1; D is perhaps TRBD1 (6 bases). This CDR3 region has 14 residues. Deletions cut 4 bases from V and 9 bases from J, with 16 bases between. The germline V gene encodes CDR1 SGHTA and CDR2 FQGNSA. The CDR3 sequence is CASSSRTVSPEQFF. For the CDR3, the DNA is TGTGCCAGCAGCTCCCGGACAGTCTCACCTGAGCAGTTCTTC.

A remark on this clone: Compared with germline, one end of the junction differs, possibly owing to a read error. The CDR3 here is CATSRDGGFWWF. CDR3 nucleotides: TGTGCCACCAGCAGAGATGGGGGGTTTTGGTGGTTT. V usage is TRBV15 and J usage is TRBJ1-1, with a weak D call TRBD1 (5 bases). Germline values: CDR1 LNHNV, CDR2 YYDKDF (reference sequence). This CDR3 has 12 residues.

Comments on this clone: Here the CDR3 omits its conserved ending phenylalanine or tryptophan, so a read error is the likely source. The DNA is left out, because the CDR3 cannot be placed on it with certainty; the CDR3 is given as TCRdb lists it. The chain links TRBV28 to TRBJ2-6; the table assigns TRBD2, which was not confirmed against the DNA. The CDR3 spans 11 amino acids, including both terminal residues. CDR1 and CDR2 (germline): MDHEN, SYDVKM. This CDR3 is CASSLQVRAGI.

V gene TRBV27 combines with J gene TRBJ1-1, with D perhaps TRBD1 (5 bases). V was cut by 2 bases and J by 0 bases, with 10 bases left in between. The CDR3 runs to 15 residues. Germline V lookup: CDR1 MNHEY, CDR2 SMNVEV (reference sequence). The DNA of the CDR3 is TGTGCCAGCAGTTTAAACCCAGGGATGAACACTGAAGCTTTCTTT. Translation: CASSLNPGMNTEAFF.

As to this clone: Other nucleotide sequences from this sample produce the same CDR3. The V and J genes are TRBV9 and TRBJ2-3; no definite D call. The CDR3 loop spans 13 amino acids. CDR1 SGDLS and CDR2 YYNGEE come from the germline V gene. Trimming took 0 bases from V and 1 from J, leaving 3 bases between them. The CDR3 region has the DNA TGTGCCAGCAGCGTAGGAGGCACAGATACGCAGTATTTT. This translates into CASSVGGTDTQYF.

The chain couples TRBV18 to TRBJ2-1, with TRBD2 matching 10 bases. The CDR3 has 17 amino acids. The germline CDR1 and CDR2 sequences are KGHSH and LQKENI. V shed 4 bases, J shed 0 bases, and the junction held 6 bases outside the gene matches. The CDR3 here is CASSRLAGVTSYNEQFF. CDR3 nucleotides: TGTGCCAGCTCACGGCTAGCGGGGGTTACCTCCTACAATGAGCAGTTCTTC. The complete variable domain, with remaining parts taken from reference TRBV18 and TRBJ2-1, reads NAGVMQNPRHLVRRRGQEARLRCSPMKGHSHVYWYRQLPEEGLKFMVYLQKENIIDESGMPKERFSAEFPKEGPSILRIQQVVRGDSAAYFCASSRLAGVTSYNEQFFGPGTRLTVL.

The rearrangement uses TRBV7-2 and TRBJ2-4, with TRBD2 identical over 10 bases. Germline V gene sequence: CDR1 SGHTA, CDR2 FQGNSA. Losses at the gene ends were 5 bases for V and 5 bases for J; bases not matched to a gene: 12. This CDR3 spans 17 amino acids. CDR3 nucleotide sequence: TGTGCCAGCAGCGGAAGAGCGGGGGGGCTTTGGGAAAACATTCAGTACTTC. This encodes CASSGRAGGLWENIQYF.

V is TRBV19 and J is TRBJ2-3; 12 nucleotides line up with TRBD2. The CDR3 is 17 amino acids. Germline loops: CDR1 LNHDA, CDR2 SQIVND (reference sequence). V gave up 6 bases and J gave up 8 bases; unmatched junction bases: 15. CDR3 sequence: CASSPSMRLAGDGTQYF. The CDR3 nucleotides are TGTGCCAGTAGCCCCAGCATGAGACTAGCGGGGGACGGTACGCAGTATTTT.

The rearrangement links TRBV30 to TRBJ1-6; the match to TRBD1 covers 8 bases. Unmatched junction bases numbered 8, after V lost 3 bases and J lost 10 bases. The CDR3 runs to 14 residues. From germline, CDR1 is GTSNPN and CDR2 SVGIG (reference sequence). This CDR3 reads CAWSDGQGGSPLHF. CDR3 nucleotides: TGTGCCTGGAGCGACGGACAGGGCGGATCACCCCTCCACTTT.